Below, 31 T cell receptor beta chains from the same sample are listed, as sequenced in a study of blood T cell repertoires in COVID-19. Here immunoSEQ multiplex PCR was the method, and the copy in TCRdb shows in-frame clones only, minus some. The table has around 240,000 clones, roughly 84% seen once. The specimen was peripheral blood. These receptors were obtained from a man between 35 and 55 years old with acute or convalescent COVID-19.

The chain couples TRBV2 to TRBJ1-6; no firm D call. The CDR3 length is 15 residues. Per germline, CDR1 SNHLY and CDR2 FYNNEI. Trimming took 4 bases from V and 7 from J, leaving 14 bases between them. CDR3 protein: CASSAGTPRNSPLHF. CDR3 in DNA: TGTGCCAGCAGTGCCGGCACCCCTAGGAATTCACCCCTCCACTTT.

The V and J genes are TRBV3-1 (or the pseudogene TRBV3-2) and TRBJ1-6; maybe TRBD1 (6 bases). The CDR3 consists of 15 residues. Germline V CDR1 and CDR2: LGHDT, YNNKEL (reference sequence). V lost 0 bases and J lost 10, with 13 bases in between. The CDR3 reads CASSQDSGESSPLHF. CDR3 nucleotide sequence: TGTGCCAGCAGCCAAGACTCAGGGGAGAGCTCACCCCTCCACTTT.

This chain uses TRBV4-2 with TRBJ2-1; 10 bases match TRBD2. The CDR3 is made up of 20 amino acids. Germline assignment: CDR1 LGHNA and CDR2 YNFKEQ. Trimming cost V 0 bases and J 0 bases; bases outside gene matches: 11. The CDR3 DNA reads TGTGCCAGCAGCCAAGAGAGTCGGCTAGCGGGGGCCAGCTCCTACAATGAGCAGTTCTTC. This translates into CASSQESRLAGASSYNEQFF.

This clone was seen only once. Here the CDR3 DNA reads TGCAGCGTTGACCTGGTGCAGGGGAACACTGAAGCTTTCTTT. Protein sequence: CSVDLVQGNTEAFF. The chain couples TRBV29-1 to TRBJ1-1; D might be TRBD1 (5 bases). Germline V CDR1 and CDR2: SQVTM, ANQGSEA. This CDR3 has 14 residues. V lost 3 bases to trimming and J lost 1 base, with 12 bases between them.

The rearrangement joins TRBV4-1 to TRBJ1-1, with D possibly being TRBD1 (5 bases). Germline assignment: CDR1 MGHRA and CDR2 YSYEKL. V gave up 1 base and J gave up 1 base, with 10 bases separating them. The CDR3 consists of 15 residues. The CDR3 protein is CASSQGRQGNTEAFF. CDR3 sequence (DNA): TGCGCCAGCAGCCAAGGACGGCAGGGGAACACTGAAGCTTTCTTT.

This rearrangement joins TRBV4-1 to TRBJ2-3; 8 bases fit TRBD1. There are 17 residues in the CDR3. Germline values: CDR1 MGHRA, CDR2 YSYEKL. V was pared by 3 bases and J by 2 bases, with 10 bases of the junction left unmatched. CDR3 DNA: TGCGCCAGCAGCCAGTCACCTACAGGGGGTTCCACAGATACGCAGTATTTT. Amino acid sequence: CASSQSPTGGSTDTQYF.

The V call is TRBV9, the J call TRBJ1-1, with D possibly TRBD1 on 5 matching bases. CDR1 and CDR2 (germline): SGDLS, YYNGEE. Trimming stripped 0 bases from V and 0 bases from J, with 9 bases between. This CDR3 contains 15 residues. This chain's CDR3 is CASSVDTGVNTEAFF. The CDR3 DNA is TGTGCCAGCAGCGTAGATACAGGAGTGAACACTGAAGCTTTCTTT.

This chain uses TRBV14 with TRBJ1-6; D remains unclear. V was cut by 4 bases and J by 6 bases, with 19 bases left in between. Germline-derived CDR1 and CDR2 are SGHDN and FVKESK. This CDR3 has 17 residues. CDR3 DNA: TGTGCCAGCAGCCGTATCATCCCCCGGGGAGGTAATTCACCCCTCCACTTT. Translated: CASSRIIPRGGNSPLHF.

The chain has TRBV29-1 and TRBJ2-2; D is perhaps TRBD1 (5 bases). The germline V gene encodes CDR1 SQVTM and CDR2 ANQGSEA. The CDR3 consists of 13 residues. CDR3 bases: TGCACCGCGGTGGACACATCCACCGGGGAGCTGTTTTTT. It is translated as CTAVDTSTGELFF.

The rearrangement links TRBV18 to TRBJ1-5; TRBD1 matches at 9 bases. The CDR3 totals 16 residues. Per germline, CDR1 KGHSH and CDR2 LQKENI. J was trimmed by 7 bases and V by 0 bases; bases with no gene match: 7. CDR3 sequence (DNA): TGTGCCAGCTCACCACCGGGGGGGACAGGGTACCAGCCCCAGCATTTT. It codes for CASSPPGGTGYQPQHF.

This clone has only one observation. The J gene is TRBJ1-3, the V gene TRBV4-1, with D maybe TRBD1 (5 bases). Trimming removed 1 base at V and 2 bases at J, with 6 bases between. Per germline, CDR1 MGHRA and CDR2 YSYEKL. The CDR3 contains 14 residues. CDR3 region: CASSQGQTGNTIYF. CDR3 nucleotide sequence: TGCGCCAGCAGCCAAGGACAGACTGGAAACACCATATATTTT.

The chain couples TRBV5-6 to TRBJ1-6; possibly TRBD1 for D (6 bases). V was pared by 0 bases and J by 6 bases, with 13 bases between. This CDR3 has 16 amino acids. The germline V gene encodes CDR1 SGHDT and CDR2 YYEEEE. The CDR3 region has the DNA TGTGCCAGCAGCTTGGCCTATGGACAGATTAATTCACCCCTCCACTTT. It encodes CASSLAYGQINSPLHF.

The V gene is TRBV3-1 (or the pseudogene TRBV3-2), the J gene TRBJ2-3; 7 bases agree with TRBD2. This CDR3 has 16 residues. V was pared by 1 base and J by 2 bases, with 6 bases of the junction left unmatched. Germline lookup yields CDR1 LGHDT and CDR2 YNNKEL (reference sequence). The DNA for the CDR3 is TGTGCCAGCAGCCAAGGGGGAGGGTTTCTCACAGATACGCAGTATTTT. It yields the protein CASSQGGGFLTDTQYF.

The rearrangement joins TRBV6-6 to TRBJ2-7; 9 nucleotides agree with TRBD2. The CDR3 sequence is 12 residues long. Germline V gene data show CDR1 as MNHNY and CDR2 as SVGAGI (reference sequence). V trimming: 4 bases; J trimming: 10 bases; junction bases outside the gene matches: 5. CDR3 sequence reads: CASSSERGDQYF. In DNA, the CDR3 is TGTGCCAGCAGTTCCGAGCGGGGGGACCAGTACTTC.

The rearrangement joins TRBV9 to TRBJ1-1; D is possibly TRBD1 (6 bases). The germline V and J ends were trimmed by 4 bases and 5 bases, with 12 bases remaining between them. The CDR3 is 13 amino acids. The germline V gene encodes CDR1 SGDLS and CDR2 YYNGEE. The CDR3 spells CASSLRGGTEAFF. CDR3 nucleotide sequence: TGTGCCAGCAGCCTCAGGGGAGGGACTGAAGCTTTCTTT.

As for this clone: Other DNA sequences in this specimen translate into the identical CDR3. V gene TRBV6-5 combines with J gene TRBJ1-4, with 9 bases aligning to TRBD1. J gave up 8 bases and V 6 bases, and 4 bases lay outside the gene matches. The CDR3 length is 13 residues. Germline CDR1 is MNHEY and CDR2 is SVGAGI. The CDR3 bases are TGTGCCAGCAGGAGACAGGGGGGAGAAAAACTGTTTTTT. Encoded protein: CASRRQGGEKLFF.

The chain has TRBV9 and TRBJ2-5; D ambiguous. V shed 3 bases and J shed 1 base, with 10 bases lying between them. Germline CDR1 is SGDLS and CDR2 is YYNGEE. The CDR3 consists of 14 residues. The DNA for the CDR3 is TGTGCCAGCAGCGCAAGTAGTGGCCAAGAGACCCAGTACTTC. Translated, it gives CASSASSGQETQYF.

This chain connects TRBV5-1 to TRBJ1-1; D is perhaps TRBD1 (5 bases). Between the trimmed V and J ends, which lost 0 bases and 1 base, there was a span of 10 bases. The V gene's germline CDR1 is SGHRS and CDR2 YFSETQ. The CDR3 is 15 amino acids. The CDR3 DNA reads TGCGCCAGCAGCTTGGTGCAGGGATCGAACACTGAAGCTTTCTTT. Translation: CASSLVQGSNTEAFF.

With regard to this clone: The limits of the CDR3 on the DNA are not certain, so only TCRdb's listed CDR3 is given. This rearrangement joins TRBV6-2 or TRBV6-3 to TRBJ1-1. Germline-derived CDR1 and CDR2 are MNHEY and SVGEGT. The CDR3 spans 16 amino acids, including both terminal residues. CDR3 in amino acids: CASSSSVRGVNTEAFF.

J is TRBJ2-4 and V is TRBV4-1, with 9 bases that match TRBD1. After removal of 2 bases from V and 6 bases from J, the junction contained 8 bases not matched to a gene. CDR1 and CDR2 (germline): MGHRA, YSYEKL. This CDR3 has 16 amino acids. This chain's CDR3 is CASSQSDRGLGNIQYF. DNA for the CDR3: TGCGCCAGCAGCCAATCTGACAGGGGGTTGGGAAACATTCAGTACTTC.

J is TRBJ2-1 and V is TRBV4-1, with a possible D match to TRBD1 (6 bases). The germline gives CDR1 MGHRA, CDR2 YSYEKL. This CDR3 has 14 amino acids. Trimming pared 5 bases from V and 5 bases from J, leaving 13 bases between. Here the CDR3 reads CASSEQGLDNEQFF. In DNA, the CDR3 is TGCGCCAGCAGCGAACAGGGTCTGGACAATGAGCAGTTCTTC.

The chain links TRBV7-2 to TRBJ1-5; 7 bases align to TRBD1. The length of the CDR3 is 15 residues. V lost 1 base to trimming and J lost 4 bases; unmatched junction nucleotides: 4. CDR1 is SGHTA, CDR2 FQGNSA, per germline. The CDR3 nucleotides read TGTGCCAGCAGCTTAGGGGGACAGCAAAATCAGCCCCAGCATTTT. Translated: CASSLGGQQNQPQHF.

The rearrangement joins TRBV11-2 to TRBJ2-1, with 8 nucleotides matching TRBD1. This CDR3 comprises 15 residues. J lost 4 bases, V lost 5 bases, and 7 bases had no gene match. CDR1 and CDR2 (germline): SGHAT, FQNNGV. CDR3 sequence reads: CASSLTGGKYNEQFF. The DNA of the CDR3 is TGTGCCAGCAGCCTCACAGGGGGAAAATACAATGAGCAGTTCTTC.

The chain uses TRBV7-2 and TRBJ2-3; possibly TRBD2 for D (7 bases). The germline CDR1 and CDR2 sequences are SGHTA and FQGNSA. The CDR3 length is 17 residues. Trimming took 5 bases from V and 4 from J, leaving 22 bases between them. CDR3 protein: CASSAPPRGGVADTQYF. The CDR3 DNA sequence: TGTGCCAGCAGCGCCCCACCTAGGGGGGGCGTAGCAGATACGCAGTATTTT.

This chain uses TRBV7-6 with TRBJ2-1; 10 bases are a match to TRBD1. Germline V gene data show CDR1 as SGHVS and CDR2 as FNYEAQ. V gave up 5 bases and J gave up 4 bases; unmatched junction bases: 5. This CDR3 spans 15 amino acids. This chain's CDR3 is CASSPGTGAYNEQFF. CDR3 nucleotides: TGTGCCAGCAGCCCCGGGACAGGGGCGTACAATGAGCAGTTCTTC.

V is TRBV5-1 and J is TRBJ2-5; D not certain. Trimming removed 5 bases at V and 4 bases at J, with 9 bases between. The CDR3 has 12 amino acids. CDR1 is SGHRS, CDR2 YFSETQ, per germline. CDR3 in DNA: TGCGCCAGCAGTGAGGCCCCAGAGACCCAGTACTTC. Its translation is CASSEAPETQYF.

Remarks on this clone: The sample holds other DNA sequences that translate to the same CDR3. This chain links TRBV14 with TRBJ1-2; perhaps TRBD1 as D (6 bases). There are 14 residues in the CDR3. Germline lookup yields CDR1 SGHDN and CDR2 FVKESK. Between the trimmed V and J ends, which lost 6 bases and 4 bases, there was a span of 15 bases. CDR3 sequence reads: CASSPWGQAYGYTF. For the CDR3, the DNA is TGTGCCAGCAGTCCCTGGGGGCAGGCCTATGGCTACACCTTC.

Details on this clone: The same CDR3 is also encoded by other DNA sequences in this sample. V gene TRBV24-1 combines with J gene TRBJ2-3, with D maybe TRBD2 (5 bases). Germline V CDR1 and CDR2: KGHDR, SFDVKD. The length of the CDR3 is 14 residues. The ends were cut back, 7 bases at V and 0 bases at J, with 10 bases in the middle. Here the CDR3 DNA reads TGTGCCACCAGCCCGGGAACTAGCACAGATACGCAGTATTTT. This sequence encodes CATSPGTSTDTQYF.

This chain's CDR3 is CASSYGQGFDNEQFF. The CDR3 DNA sequence: TGCGCCAGCAGCTATGGACAGGGATTTGACAATGAGCAGTTCTTC. This chain uses TRBV5-1 with TRBJ2-1, with 8 bases fitting TRBD1. The length of the CDR3 is 15 residues. CDR1 is SGHRS and CDR2 is YFSETQ in the germline V gene. The V and J ends lost 3 bases and 5 bases, in that order; junction bases with no gene match: 7.

The V gene is TRBV7-9, the J gene TRBJ2-3; TRBD1 matches at 12 bases. The junction had 8 bases not matched to a gene; V was cut back by 5 bases and J by 5 bases. Germline loops: CDR1 SEHNR, CDR2 FQNEAQ (reference sequence). The CDR3 loop spans 16 amino acids. This CDR3 reads CASSHRDRGQRDTQYF. The CDR3 DNA is TGTGCCAGCAGCCACCGGGACAGGGGGCAAAGAGATACGCAGTATTTT.

V usage is TRBV5-4 and J usage is TRBJ2-1; 7 bases map to TRBD1. J gave up 0 bases and V 4 bases, and 4 bases lay outside the gene matches. Germline V gene lookup returns CDR1 SGHNT and CDR2 YYREEE (reference sequence). This CDR3 region has 15 residues. CDR3 region: CASSGDRDSYNEQFF. For the CDR3, the DNA is TGTGCCAGCAGCGGTGACAGGGACTCCTACAATGAGCAGTTCTTC.